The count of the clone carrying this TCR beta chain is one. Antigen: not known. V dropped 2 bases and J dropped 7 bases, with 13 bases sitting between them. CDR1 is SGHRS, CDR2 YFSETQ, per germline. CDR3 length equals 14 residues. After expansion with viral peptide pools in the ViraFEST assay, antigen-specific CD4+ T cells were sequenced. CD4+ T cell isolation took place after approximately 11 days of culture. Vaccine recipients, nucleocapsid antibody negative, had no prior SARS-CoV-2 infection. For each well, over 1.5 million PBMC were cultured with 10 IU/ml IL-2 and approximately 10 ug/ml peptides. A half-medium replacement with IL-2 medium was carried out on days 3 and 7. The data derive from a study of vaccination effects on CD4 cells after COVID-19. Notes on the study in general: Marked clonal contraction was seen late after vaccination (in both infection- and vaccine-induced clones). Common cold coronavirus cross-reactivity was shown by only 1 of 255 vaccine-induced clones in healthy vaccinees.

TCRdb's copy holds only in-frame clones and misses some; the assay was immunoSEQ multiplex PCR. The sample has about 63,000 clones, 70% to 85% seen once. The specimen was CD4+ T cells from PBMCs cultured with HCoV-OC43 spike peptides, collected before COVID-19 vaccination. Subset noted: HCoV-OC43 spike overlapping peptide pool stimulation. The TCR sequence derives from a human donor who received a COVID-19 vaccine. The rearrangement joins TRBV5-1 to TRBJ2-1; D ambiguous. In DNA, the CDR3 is TGCGCCAGCAGCTTACCCGGTAGTATGAATGAGCAGTTCTTC. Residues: CASSLPGSMNEQFF.